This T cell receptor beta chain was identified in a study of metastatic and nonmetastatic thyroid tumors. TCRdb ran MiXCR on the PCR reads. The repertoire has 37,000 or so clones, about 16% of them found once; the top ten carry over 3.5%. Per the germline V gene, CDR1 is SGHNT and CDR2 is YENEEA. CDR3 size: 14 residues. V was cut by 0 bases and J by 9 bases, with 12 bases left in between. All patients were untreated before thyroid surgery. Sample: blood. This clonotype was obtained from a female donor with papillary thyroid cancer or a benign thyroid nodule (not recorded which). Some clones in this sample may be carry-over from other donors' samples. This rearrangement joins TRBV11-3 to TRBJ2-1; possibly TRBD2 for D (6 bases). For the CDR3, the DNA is TGTGCCAGCAGCTTAGAACTAGCTACCGGTGAGCAGTTCTTC. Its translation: CASSLELATGEQFF.